Detailed here is one TCR beta chain. Its antigen is currently unknown. Only in-frame clones appear in the TCRdb table, and some are missing; sequencing was by immunoSEQ multiplex PCR. The sample has around 180,000 clones; 75% to 90% are singletons. The data are from a study of T cell responses to AZD1222 COVID-19 vaccine. Study-wide results and caveats: The donor group comprised mostly white British people and more females; the analysis possibly underestimated clonal diversity. Vaccination with two AZD1222 doses was followed by a rise in Spike-specific TCR breadth and depth. Sampling that yielded the repertoires occurred only after the peak T cell response.

The TCR comes from an adult in good health. The specimen comprised peripheral blood, sampled on day 0 of MenACWY control vaccination.

The CDR3 sequence is CASSRVLMHPRGYGDEQYF. Here the CDR3 DNA reads TGCGCCAGCAGCCGGGTGTTAATGCACCCAAGAGGGTATGGGGACGAGCAGTACTTC. V is TRBV4-1 and J is TRBJ2-7; tentatively, D is TRBD2 (5 bases). Germline CDR1 reads MGHRA; CDR2 reads YSYEKL. V was clipped by 4 bases and J by 5 bases, with 30 bases between them. This CDR3 spans 19 amino acids.